These 30 T cell receptor beta chains originate from one sample sequenced in a study of cytomegalovirus exposure and HLA in healthy donors listed by TCRdb under 2017. The library was produced with the immunoSEQ multiplex PCR assay. A mixture of 60 forward primers for TCR Vbeta segments and 13 reverse primers for TCR Jbeta segments was used in the multiplex PCR. The table was pulled from immuneACCESS by TCRdb, which kept in-frame rearrangements only. Such tables lose some clones; where checked, under half of the loss comes from unresolved V genes, and the rest has no known cause. The sample profile shows approximately 90,000 clones; 76% of them were found once. The top ten clones comprise 2.5% to 3.5% of the sample. Sequencing was carried out using PBMCs. The receptors originated from a man aged 35 to 55 in good health and CMV-seronegative.

The chain links TRBV6-1 to TRBJ1-4; perhaps TRBD1 as D (5 bases). Looked up from germline, CDR1 is MNHNS and CDR2 is SASEGT. CDR3 length: 14 residues. V was cut by 3 bases and J by 4 bases, with 9 bases left in between. The DNA of the CDR3 is TGTGCCAGCAGTGAGGGGGGGATTAATGAAAAACTGTTTTTT. Protein product: CASSEGGINEKLFF.

The V call is TRBV19, the J call TRBJ1-3; maybe TRBD1 (5 bases). This CDR3 comprises 16 residues. Germline V gene sequence: CDR1 LNHDA, CDR2 SQIVND (reference sequence). Trimming pared 6 bases from V and 4 bases from J, leaving 19 bases between. The CDR3 loop reads CASRTLQGTVGNTIYF. As DNA, the CDR3 is TGTGCCAGTAGGACCCTTCAGGGAACTGTAGGAAACACCATATATTTT.

V gene TRBV7-8 combines with J gene TRBJ1-1; D possibly corresponds to TRBD1 (6 bases). Germline values: CDR1 SGHVS, CDR2 FQNEAQ. The V and J ends lost 5 bases and 0 bases respectively, with 13 bases between them. The CDR3 extends over 15 amino acids. This CDR3 reads CASSQTGAMNTEAFF. DNA for the CDR3: TGTGCCAGCAGCCAGACAGGAGCGATGAACACTGAAGCTTTCTTT.

The gene calls are TRBV4-3 and TRBJ2-1, with 12 positions matching TRBD1. This CDR3 has 15 amino acids. CDR1 and CDR2 (germline): LGHNA, YSLEER. Trimming took 1 base from V and 9 from J; bases not matched to a gene: 4. In nucleotides, the CDR3 is TGCGCCAGCAGCCAAGGGGGACAGGGGGCTCGTGAGCAGTTCTTC. This codes for CASSQGGQGAREQFF.

The V and J genes are TRBV30 and TRBJ1-4, with a weak D call TRBD1 (6 bases). Germline CDR1 reads GTSNPN; CDR2 reads SVGIG (reference sequence). V lost 5 bases and J 5 bases, leaving 12 bases between the germline ends. The CDR3 consists of 13 residues. For the CDR3, the DNA is TGTGCCTGGGAACAGGGACTAAATGAAAAACTGTTTTTT. Translation gives CAWEQGLNEKLFF.

The chain uses TRBV19 and TRBJ1-2; 7 bases are a match to TRBD1. V gave up 4 bases and J gave up 4 bases; unmatched junction bases: 3. The germline CDR1 and CDR2 sequences are LNHDA and SQIVND (reference sequence). The CDR3 spans 13 residues. The CDR3 bases are TGTGCCAGTAGTACGGGACAGAGCTATGGCTACACCTTC. Its protein is CASSTGQSYGYTF. Combining the CDR3 with reference TRBV19 and TRBJ1-2 gives the whole variable domain DGGITQSPKYLFRKEGQNVTLSCEQNLNHDAMYWYRQDPGQGLRLIYYSQIVNDFQKGDIAEGYSVSREKKESFPLTVTSAQKNPTAFYLCASSTGQSYGYTFGSGTRLTVV.

This clone showed up just once. The chain couples TRBV10-3 to TRBJ1-4, with D unclear. The CDR3 is 14 residues long. Germline V lookup: CDR1 ENHRY, CDR2 SYGVKD. Trimming pared 6 bases from V and 3 bases from J, leaving 11 bases between. CDR3 nucleotides: TGTGCCATCAGCCGGACGGGGTCTAATGAAAAACTGTTTTTT. Protein: CAISRTGSNEKLFF.

The rearrangement uses TRBV10-3 and TRBJ1-2, with D possibly TRBD1 on 6 matching bases. CDR3 size: 13 residues. Germline V gene data show CDR1 as ENHRY and CDR2 as SYGVKD. Trimming removed 7 bases at V and 8 bases at J, with 17 bases between. This CDR3 reads CAITDVGRGGYTF. CDR3 DNA: TGTGCCATCACCGACGTTGGCAGGGGAGGCTACACCTTC.

This clone was recorded a few times. The chain uses TRBV9 and TRBJ1-1; 7 bases line up with TRBD1. The length of the CDR3 is 15 residues. V lost 3 bases and J lost 2; bases outside the gene matches: 7. CDR1 and CDR2 (germline): SGDLS, YYNGEE. CDR3 protein: CASSEGGQLNTEAFF. CDR3 coding DNA: TGTGCCAGCAGCGAAGGGGGACAGCTAAACACTGAAGCTTTCTTT.

The chain is built from TRBV18 and TRBJ2-3, with TRBD2 matching over 10 bases. The CDR3 totals 15 residues. Germline CDR1 reads KGHSH; CDR2 reads LQKENI. With V trimmed by 3 bases and J by 5 bases, 5 bases remained unmatched. CDR3 sequence reads: CASSPLAGDLDTQYF. DNA of the CDR3: TGTGCCAGCTCACCCCTAGCGGGGGACCTAGATACGCAGTATTTT.

This sequence joins TRBV11-2 and TRBJ2-1; D possibly corresponds to TRBD2 (5 bases). V was pared by 5 bases and J by 6 bases, with 11 bases between. The CDR3 totals 13 residues. Germline CDR1 reads SGHAT; CDR2 reads FQNNGV. CDR3 sequence reads: CASSRDYGNEQFF. The CDR3 DNA follows: TGTGCCAGCAGCCGGGATTACGGCAATGAGCAGTTCTTC.

This clone occurred once. The J gene is TRBJ2-1, the V gene TRBV7-6, with D possibly matching TRBD2 (6 bases). CDR1 and CDR2 from the germline V gene are SGHVS and FNYEAQ. V was trimmed by 5 bases and J by 8 bases, leaving 13 bases between them. The length of the CDR3 is 13 residues. In DNA form, the CDR3 reads TGTGCCAGCAGCCCCTGGGGCGGGGATGAGCAGTTCTTC. Its translation: CASSPWGGDEQFF.

This chain uses TRBV7-8 with TRBJ1-5, with 7 nucleotides matching TRBD1. Germline CDR1 and CDR2: SGHVS and FQNEAQ. This CDR3 is built from 14 residues. V dropped 5 bases and J dropped 5; count of bases not matched to a gene: 6. The CDR3 is CASSNFQGDQPQHF. The CDR3 bases are TGTGCCAGCAGCAATTTCCAGGGGGATCAGCCCCAGCATTTT.

The V gene is TRBV4-3, the J gene TRBJ2-3, with D perhaps matching TRBD1 (7 bases). Germline V gives CDR1 LGHNA, CDR2 YSLEER. V shed 4 bases and J shed 4 bases, with 15 bases lying between them. The CDR3 is 15 residues long. The DNA of the CDR3 is TGCGCCAGCAGCCCAAAGGAGGGGGCCGCAGATACGCAGTATTTT. Its translation is CASSPKEGAADTQYF.

Here the CDR3 reads CASSPVLEAFF. The CDR3 DNA is TGTGCCAGCAGTCCAGTATTGGAAGCTTTCTTT. The genes are TRBV6-1 and TRBJ1-1; D ambiguous. V lost 5 bases, J lost 8 bases, and 9 bases lay in between. In germline, CDR1 is MNHNS, CDR2 SASEGT. This CDR3 spans 11 amino acids.

This clone turned up a few times. V gene TRBV11-1 combines with J gene TRBJ2-1; D is unclear. The V and J ends lost 5 bases and 1 base respectively, with 9 bases between them. CDR1 and CDR2 from the germline V gene are SGHAT and FQDESV (reference sequence). This CDR3 is built from 14 residues. CDR3 DNA: TGTGCCAGCAGCCCCCGGGTTTCCTACAATGAGCAGTTCTTC. As protein: CASSPRVSYNEQFF.

The chain links TRBV28 to TRBJ2-5, with D perhaps matching TRBD1 (5 bases). This CDR3 is built from 15 residues. Germline V lookup: CDR1 MDHEN, CDR2 SYDVKM. V was cut by 3 bases and J by 2 bases, with 13 bases left in between. Written as DNA, the CDR3 is TGTGCCAGCAGTTTTTCTCTGACAGCGCAAGAGACCCAGTACTTC. Translation: CASSFSLTAQETQYF.

This clone was seen more than once but under ten times. The J gene is TRBJ2-5, the V gene TRBV5-6; 7 bases match TRBD1. V was clipped by 4 bases and J by 7 bases; unmatched bases: 10. The CDR3 length is 14 residues. The V gene's germline CDR1 is SGHDT and CDR2 YYEEEE. CDR3 protein: CASSQETGLGTQYF. CDR3 in DNA: TGTGCCAGCAGCCAGGAGACAGGGCTGGGGACCCAGTACTTC.

The chain combines TRBV9 with TRBJ2-1; D is possibly TRBD2 (7 bases). Germline CDR1 and CDR2: SGDLS and YYNGEE. V lost 4 bases, J lost 6 bases, and 17 bases lay in between. The CDR3 is 15 amino acids. CDR3: CASSLGGGVGNEQFF. Here the CDR3 DNA reads TGTGCCAGCAGCCTAGGGGGGGGCGTCGGCAATGAGCAGTTCTTC.

This chain joins TRBV6-6 and TRBJ1-3; D is uncertain. The CDR3 length is 16 residues. Germline V gene data show CDR1 as MNHNY and CDR2 as SVGAGI (reference sequence). V was clipped by 6 bases and J by 0 bases, with 15 bases between them. The CDR3 DNA follows: TGTGCCAGCAGGAAAGAGGGATTTTCCTCTGGAAACACCATATATTTT. Its translation is CASRKEGFSSGNTIYF.

The chain recombines TRBV7-9 with TRBJ2-7, with D unresolved. Germline V gene lookup returns CDR1 SEHNR and CDR2 FQNEAQ (reference sequence). The germline V and J ends were trimmed by 3 bases and 2 bases, with 14 bases remaining between them. The CDR3 covers 15 residues. CDR3 DNA: TGTGCCAGCAGCTTTGTCCCCTCGGCGGCCTACGAGCAGTACTTC. The encoded protein is CASSFVPSAAYEQYF.

The chain uses TRBV5-4 and TRBJ1-2; TRBD1 aligns across 7 bases. CDR3 length: 14 residues. In germline, CDR1 is SGHNT, CDR2 YYREEE (reference sequence). The trim removed 1 base at V and 5 bases at J, leaving 5 bases unmatched. CDR3 sequence reads: CASSLRTGNYGYTF. The CDR3 DNA is TGTGCCAGCAGCTTGCGGACAGGAAATTATGGCTACACCTTC.

J is TRBJ1-1 and V is TRBV2; D is unresolved. CDR3 length: 14 residues. The germline V and J ends were trimmed by 7 bases and 1 base, with 13 bases remaining between them. The germline V gene has CDR1 SNHLY and CDR2 FYNNEI. Here the CDR3 reads CASNFLGGNTEAFF. CDR3 sequence (DNA): TGTGCCAGCAACTTTTTAGGAGGGAACACTGAAGCTTTCTTT.

The rearrangement joins TRBV6-1 to TRBJ2-1; 9 bases are shared with TRBD1. CDR3 length: 15 amino acids. The ends lost 3 bases at V and 6 bases at J; junction bases unmatched: 6. The germline gives CDR1 MNHNS, CDR2 SASEGT. The CDR3 region is CASSEGTGHSNEQFF. The CDR3, as DNA: TGTGCCAGCAGTGAGGGGACAGGGCACTCCAATGAGCAGTTCTTC.

The rearrangement joins TRBV6-5 to TRBJ2-7; D remains unclear. Trimming left V 0 bases short and J 1 base short, with 7 bases between. The CDR3 sequence is 14 residues long. Per germline, CDR1 MNHEY and CDR2 SVGAGI. The CDR3 nucleotides read TGTGCCAGCAGTTACTCCCAGGTATCCTACGAGCAGTACTTC. Its translation: CASSYSQVSYEQYF.

This chain links TRBV6-5 with TRBJ2-7; D is uncertain. V was shortened by 2 bases and J by 0 bases, with 11 bases between the two germline ends. This CDR3 is 15 amino acids long. Germline assignment: CDR1 MNHEY and CDR2 SVGAGI. Here the CDR3 reads CASSYSSLGSYEQYF. Written as DNA, the CDR3 is TGTGCCAGCAGTTACAGTTCCCTAGGCTCCTACGAGCAGTACTTC.

The J gene is TRBJ2-7, the V gene TRBV11-2, with TRBD1 as a possible D gene (6 bases). V was clipped by 5 bases and J by 0 bases, with 17 bases between them. The germline V gene encodes CDR1 SGHAT and CDR2 FQNNGV. The CDR3 spans 16 residues. CDR3 residues: CASSPMGTPSSYEQYF. The CDR3 DNA reads TGTGCCAGCAGCCCCATGGGGACACCTTCCTCCTACGAGCAGTACTTC.

The rearrangement uses TRBV29-1 and TRBJ1-1, with a tentative D call TRBD1 (6 bases). The germline gives CDR1 SQVTM, CDR2 ANQGSEA. This CDR3 is 13 amino acids long. The germline V and J ends were trimmed by 4 bases and 5 bases, with 14 bases remaining between them. CDR3 protein: CSVGDRGGTEAFF. CDR3 in DNA: TGCAGCGTTGGGGACCGAGGGGGTACTGAAGCTTTCTTT.

This clone appeared once. The gene calls are TRBV7-3 and TRBJ2-1; 8 bases are shared with TRBD2. This CDR3 contains 16 residues. Trimming cost V 4 bases and J 0 bases; bases outside gene matches: 5. Germline CDR1 SGHTA, CDR2 FQGTGA. The CDR3 protein is CASSSQRGSSYNEQFF. The CDR3, as DNA: TGTGCCAGCAGCTCACAGCGGGGGAGCTCCTACAATGAGCAGTTCTTC.

The CDR3 loop is CASGLRGWDRQETQYF. CDR3 sequence (DNA): TGTGCTAGTGGTTTGCGCGGGTGGGACAGGCAAGAGACCCAGTACTTC. The chain uses TRBV12-5 and TRBJ2-5; 8 nucleotides match TRBD1. Germline V CDR1 and CDR2: LGHNT, FRNRAP. The CDR3 covers 16 residues. Germline trimming cut 2 bases from V and 2 bases from J; bases unmatched to any gene: 7.